The clone carrying this T cell receptor (beta chain) came up a few times. What it recognizes is unknown. The sample comes from a study of blood T cells in healthy people across ages. The overall study: The capture of about one barcoded beta molecule per two T cells was achieved by template switching.

With a J-beta primer mix and a sample-barcoded 5' primer, a second PCR ran about 7 to 11 cycles. Through a template-switch adaptor with 12 random nucleotides, each cDNA molecule received a tag. Each CDR3 protein is one row after TCRdb ran MiXCR on the 5' RACE reads. This sample yields roughly 900,000 distinct CDR3 sequences, of which under 35% are seen a single time; about 18% belongs to the top ten. Study-wide results and limits: A strong correlation between TCR beta diversity and naive T cell percentage was seen.

PBMCs numbering at least 6.5 million were isolated per sample. Germline CDR1 SGHAT, CDR2 FQNNGV. The CDR3 has 16 amino acids. J gave up 0 bases and V 5 bases, and 9 bases lay outside the gene matches. The specimen was blood. The source is a woman older than 75 in good health. The chain links TRBV11-2 to TRBJ1-1, with 7 bases matching TRBD1. The CDR3 nucleotides are TGTGCCAGCAGCCTAGGGACAGCGATCTTGAACACTGAAGCTTTCTTT. Protein product: CASSLGTAILNTEAFF.